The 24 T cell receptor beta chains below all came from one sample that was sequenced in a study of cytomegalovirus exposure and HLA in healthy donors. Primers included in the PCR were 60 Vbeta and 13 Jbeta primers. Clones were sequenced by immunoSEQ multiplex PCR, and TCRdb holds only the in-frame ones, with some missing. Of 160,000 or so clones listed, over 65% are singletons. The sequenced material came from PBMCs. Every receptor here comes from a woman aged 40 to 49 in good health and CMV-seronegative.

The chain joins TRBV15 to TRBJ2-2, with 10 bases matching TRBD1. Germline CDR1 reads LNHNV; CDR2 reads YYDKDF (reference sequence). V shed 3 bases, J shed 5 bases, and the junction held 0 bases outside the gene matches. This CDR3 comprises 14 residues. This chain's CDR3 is CATSRGQGTGELFF. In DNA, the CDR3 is TGTGCCACCAGCAGGGGACAGGGGACCGGGGAGCTGTTTTTT.

CDR3 DNA sequence: TGTGCCAGCACCAGAGCCCCAGGGGTCCGGGAGACCCAGTACTTC. It encodes CASTRAPGVRETQYF. This chain links TRBV6-1 with TRBJ2-5, with a possible D match to TRBD1 (6 bases). Trimming took off 7 bases at V and 5 bases at J, with 20 bases between the two ends. CDR1 is MNHNS and CDR2 is SASEGT in the germline V gene. The CDR3 has 15 amino acids.

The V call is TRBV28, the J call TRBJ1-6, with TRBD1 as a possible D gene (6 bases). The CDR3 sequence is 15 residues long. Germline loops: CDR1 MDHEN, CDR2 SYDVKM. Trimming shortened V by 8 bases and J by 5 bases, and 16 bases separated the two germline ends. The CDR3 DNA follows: TGTGCCAGCCTCTCTTCGGGACAAAATAATTCACCCCTCCACTTT. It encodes CASLSSGQNNSPLHF.

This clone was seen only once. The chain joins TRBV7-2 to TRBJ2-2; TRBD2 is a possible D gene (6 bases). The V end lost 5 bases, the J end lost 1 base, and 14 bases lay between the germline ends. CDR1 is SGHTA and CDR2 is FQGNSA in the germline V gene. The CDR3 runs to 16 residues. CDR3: CASSPLSGLNTGELFF. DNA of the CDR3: TGTGCCAGCAGCCCCCTTAGCGGTTTGAACACCGGGGAGCTGTTTTTT.

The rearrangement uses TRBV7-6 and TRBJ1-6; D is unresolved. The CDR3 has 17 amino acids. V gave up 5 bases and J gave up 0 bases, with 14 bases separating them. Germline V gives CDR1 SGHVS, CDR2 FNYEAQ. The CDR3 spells CASSPLGDSSYNSPLHF. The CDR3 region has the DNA TGTGCCAGCAGCCCCTTGGGAGATAGCTCCTATAATTCACCCCTCCACTTT.

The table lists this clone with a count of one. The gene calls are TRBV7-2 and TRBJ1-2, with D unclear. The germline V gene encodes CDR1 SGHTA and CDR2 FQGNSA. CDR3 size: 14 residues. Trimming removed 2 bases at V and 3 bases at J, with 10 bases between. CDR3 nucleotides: TGTGCCAGCAGCTTATTAGGCAGCGACTATGGCTACACCTTC. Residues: CASSLLGSDYGYTF.

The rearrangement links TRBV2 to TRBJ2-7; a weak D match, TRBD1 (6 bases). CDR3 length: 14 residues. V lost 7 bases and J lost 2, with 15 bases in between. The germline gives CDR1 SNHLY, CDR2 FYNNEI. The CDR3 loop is CASTPQGATYEQYF. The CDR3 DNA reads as TGTGCCAGCACCCCACAGGGAGCGACCTACGAGCAGTACTTC.

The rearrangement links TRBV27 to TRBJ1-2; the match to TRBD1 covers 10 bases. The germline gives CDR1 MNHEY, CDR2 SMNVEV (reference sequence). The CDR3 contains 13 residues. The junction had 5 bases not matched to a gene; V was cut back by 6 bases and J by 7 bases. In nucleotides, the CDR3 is TGTGCCAGCAGGCTCCGGGACAGGGGTGGCTACACCTTC. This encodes CASRLRDRGGYTF.

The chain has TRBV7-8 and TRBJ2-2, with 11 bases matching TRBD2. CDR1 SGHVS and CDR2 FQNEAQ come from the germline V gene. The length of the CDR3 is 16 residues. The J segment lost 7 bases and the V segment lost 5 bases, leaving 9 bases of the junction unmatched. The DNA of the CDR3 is TGTGCCAGCAGCCCCTTAGCGGGGGGGCCAAGCGGGGAGCTGTTTTTT. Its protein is CASSPLAGGPSGELFF.

CDR3 amino acids: CASSDGLAGGTDTQYF. The CDR3 nucleotides are TGCGCCAGCAGTGATGGACTAGCGGGGGGCACAGATACGCAGTATTTT. V and J are TRBV10-1 and TRBJ2-3; 13 bases map to TRBD2. Germline trimming cut 3 bases from V and 1 base from J; bases unmatched to any gene: 1. From germline, CDR1 is WNHNN and CDR2 SYGVQD (reference sequence). This CDR3 region has 16 residues.

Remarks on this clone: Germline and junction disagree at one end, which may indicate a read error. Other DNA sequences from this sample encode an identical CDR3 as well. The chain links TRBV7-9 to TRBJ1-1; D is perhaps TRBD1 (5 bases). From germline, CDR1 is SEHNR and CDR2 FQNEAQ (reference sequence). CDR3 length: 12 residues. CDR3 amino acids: CSSSLRGTEAFF. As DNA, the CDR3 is TGTTCCAGCAGCTTACGGGGGACTGAAGCTTTCTTT.

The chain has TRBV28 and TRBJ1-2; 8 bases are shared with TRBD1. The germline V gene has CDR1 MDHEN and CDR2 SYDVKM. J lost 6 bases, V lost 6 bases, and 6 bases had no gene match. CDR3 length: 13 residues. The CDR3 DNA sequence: TGTGCCAGCAGGCGACAGGGGAAGGATGGCTACACCTTC. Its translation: CASRRQGKDGYTF.

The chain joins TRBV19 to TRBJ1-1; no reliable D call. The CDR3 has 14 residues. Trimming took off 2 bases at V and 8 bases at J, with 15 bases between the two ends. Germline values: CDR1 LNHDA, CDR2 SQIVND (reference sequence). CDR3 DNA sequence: TGTGCCAGTAGTATAAGGAGATACGGAGACGAAGCTTTCTTT. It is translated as CASSIRRYGDEAFF.

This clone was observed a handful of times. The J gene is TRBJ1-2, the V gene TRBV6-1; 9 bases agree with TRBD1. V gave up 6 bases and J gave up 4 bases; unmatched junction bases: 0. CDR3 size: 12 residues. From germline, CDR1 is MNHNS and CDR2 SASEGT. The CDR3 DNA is TGTGCCAGCAGGGGACAGGGCTATGGCTACACCTTC. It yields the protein CASRGQGYGYTF.

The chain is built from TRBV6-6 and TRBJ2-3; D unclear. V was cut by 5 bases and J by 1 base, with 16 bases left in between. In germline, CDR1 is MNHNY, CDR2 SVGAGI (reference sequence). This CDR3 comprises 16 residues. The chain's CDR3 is CASSPVGQWGTDTQYF. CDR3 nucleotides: TGTGCCAGCAGTCCAGTGGGCCAGTGGGGCACAGATACGCAGTATTTT.

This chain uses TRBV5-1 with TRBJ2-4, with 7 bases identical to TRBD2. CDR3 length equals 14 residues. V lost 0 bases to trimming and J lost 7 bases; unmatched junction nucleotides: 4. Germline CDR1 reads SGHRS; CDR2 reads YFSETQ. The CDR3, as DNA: TGCGCCAGCAGCTTGGAGGGAGGGAGGAACATTCAGTACTTC. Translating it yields CASSLEGGRNIQYF. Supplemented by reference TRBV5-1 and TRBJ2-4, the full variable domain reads KAGVTQTPRYLIKTRGQQVTLSCSPISGHRSVSWYQQTPGQGLQFLFEYFSETQRNKGNFPGRFSGRQFSNSRSEMNVSTLELGDSALYLCASSLEGGRNIQYFGAGTRLSVL.

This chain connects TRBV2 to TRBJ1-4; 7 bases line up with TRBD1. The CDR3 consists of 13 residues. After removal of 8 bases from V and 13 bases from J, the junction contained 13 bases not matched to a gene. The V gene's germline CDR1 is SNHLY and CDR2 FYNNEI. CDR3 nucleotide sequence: TGTGCCAGCCGGGACAGCCTACTAAAAGGACTGTTTTTT. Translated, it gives CASRDSLLKGLFF.

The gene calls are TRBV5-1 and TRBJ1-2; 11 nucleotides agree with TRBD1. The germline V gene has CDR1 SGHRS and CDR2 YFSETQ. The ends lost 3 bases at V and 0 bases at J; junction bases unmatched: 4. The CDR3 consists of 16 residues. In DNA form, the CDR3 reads TGCGCCAGCAGCTGGGGACAGGGGGGATCTAACTATGGCTACACCTTC. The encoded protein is CASSWGQGGSNYGYTF.

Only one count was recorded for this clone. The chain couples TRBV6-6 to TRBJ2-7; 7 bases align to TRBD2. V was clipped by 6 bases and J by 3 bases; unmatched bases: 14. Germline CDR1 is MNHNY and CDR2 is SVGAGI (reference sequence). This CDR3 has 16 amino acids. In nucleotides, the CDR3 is TGTGCCAGCAGCCGCTTGACCTATGGGGACTACTACGAGCAGTACTTC. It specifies CASSRLTYGDYYEQYF.

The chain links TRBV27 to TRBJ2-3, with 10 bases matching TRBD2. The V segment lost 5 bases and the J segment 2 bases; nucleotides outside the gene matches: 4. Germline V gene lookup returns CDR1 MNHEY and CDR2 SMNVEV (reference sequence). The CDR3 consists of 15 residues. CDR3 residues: CASSPGLAVTDTQYF. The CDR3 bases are TGTGCCAGCAGTCCCGGACTAGCGGTCACAGATACGCAGTATTTT.

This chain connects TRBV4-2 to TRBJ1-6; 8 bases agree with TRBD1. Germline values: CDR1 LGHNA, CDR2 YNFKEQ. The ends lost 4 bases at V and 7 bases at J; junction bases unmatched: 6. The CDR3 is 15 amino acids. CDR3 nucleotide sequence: TGTGCCAGCAGCCGACCGACAGGGGACAATTCACCCCTCCACTTT. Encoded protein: CASSRPTGDNSPLHF.

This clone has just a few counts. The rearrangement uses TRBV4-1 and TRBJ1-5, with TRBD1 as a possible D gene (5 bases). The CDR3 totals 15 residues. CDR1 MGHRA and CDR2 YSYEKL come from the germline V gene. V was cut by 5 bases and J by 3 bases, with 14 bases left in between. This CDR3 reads CASSYQYRTNQPQHF. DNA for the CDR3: TGCGCCAGCAGCTATCAGTACAGGACCAATCAGCCCCAGCATTTT.

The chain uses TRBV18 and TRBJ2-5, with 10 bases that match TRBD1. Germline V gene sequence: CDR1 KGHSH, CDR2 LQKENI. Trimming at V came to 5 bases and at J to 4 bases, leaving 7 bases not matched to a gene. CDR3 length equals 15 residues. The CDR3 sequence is CASSRTGGLLETQYF. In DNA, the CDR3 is TGTGCCAGCTCAAGGACAGGGGGATTGCTAGAGACCCAGTACTTC.

CDR3 nucleotide sequence: TGCGCCAGCAGCTTGAAGGGGAGCACAGATACGCAGTATTTT. Translating gives CASSLKGSTDTQYF. The V and J genes are TRBV5-1 and TRBJ2-3; perhaps TRBD1 as D (5 bases). V was cut by 1 base and J by 0 bases, with 6 bases left in between. The CDR3 totals 14 residues. Germline loops: CDR1 SGHRS, CDR2 YFSETQ.